Listed here are 19 T cell receptor beta chains from one sample, sequenced in a study of T cells in Graves' hyperthyroidism and ophthalmopathy. RNA transcripts yielded amplified TCR beta CDR3 regions. The TCR CDR3 first-round RT-PCR relied on the HTBI primer set. From the multiplex PCR reads, TCRdb called clonotypes with MiXCR, one entry per CDR3 protein. Of 550,000 to 800,000 distinct CDR3 sequences listed, 16% are singletons. The sequenced sample consisted of blood. Every receptor here comes from a man in his late teens or twenties with Graves' hyperthyroidism.

This clonotype was counted between two and nine times. V gene TRBV27 combines with J gene TRBJ2-2, with D tentatively TRBD1 (6 bases). The germline CDR1 and CDR2 sequences are MNHEY and SMNVEV (reference sequence). The length of the CDR3 is 15 residues. V shed 4 bases and J shed 1 base, with 10 bases lying between them. The CDR3 spells CASSWGRGNTGELFF. In DNA, the CDR3 is TGTGCCAGCAGTTGGGGCAGGGGGAACACCGGGGAGCTGTTTTTT.

The gene calls are TRBV30 and TRBJ2-1; 8 bases are shared with TRBD2. The CDR3 length is 14 residues. The V segment lost 0 bases and the J segment 2 bases; nucleotides outside the gene matches: 0. The V gene's germline CDR1 is GTSNPN and CDR2 SVGIG (reference sequence). The DNA for the CDR3 is TGTGCCTGGAGTGTAGCGGGAGCCTACAATGAGCAGTTCTTC. It codes for CAWSVAGAYNEQFF.

This clonotype was detected many times. The V call is TRBV12-3 or TRBV12-4, the J call TRBJ2-1; 7 bases are a match to TRBD2. Germline trimming cut 7 bases from V and 8 bases from J; bases unmatched to any gene: 5. The CDR3 is 12 residues long. The CDR3 here is CASTERGDEQFF. CDR3 nucleotide sequence: TGTGCCAGCACGGAGCGGGGCGATGAGCAGTTCTTC.

This clonotype was seen many times. The chain uses TRBV11-2 and TRBJ2-3; 8 bases are a match to TRBD2. Germline values: CDR1 SGHAT, CDR2 FQNNGV. V lost 5 bases, J lost 4 bases, and 11 bases stayed unmatched. The CDR3 is made up of 16 amino acids. The CDR3 is CASSHRLATMPDTQYF. CDR3 DNA: TGTGCCAGCAGCCACCGACTAGCGACAATGCCAGATACGCAGTATTTT.

This clonotype was found many times. The V call is TRBV10-2, the J call TRBJ1-1; D unresolved. The CDR3 length is 13 residues. With 7 bases removed from V and 7 bases from J, the gap between germline ends came to 16 bases. Germline assignment: CDR1 WSHSY and CDR2 SAAADI. The CDR3 nucleotides read TGCGCCAGCAACGACGGGCAGCTTAATGAAGCTTTCTTT. It encodes CASNDGQLNEAFF.

This clonotype was recorded at least ten times. The chain uses TRBV28 and TRBJ2-7; TRBD2 aligns across 7 bases. CDR3 length: 14 amino acids. The germline CDR1 and CDR2 sequences are MDHEN and SYDVKM. J was trimmed by 2 bases and V by 3 bases; bases with no gene match: 4. CDR3: CASSLIGRPYEQYF. CDR3 coding DNA: TGTGCCAGCAGTTTGATCGGGAGGCCCTACGAGCAGTACTTC.

This clonotype showed up many times. This chain links TRBV2 with TRBJ1-2, with TRBD1 identical over 7 bases. Germline V CDR1 and CDR2: SNHLY, FYNNEI. This CDR3 comprises 15 residues. Trimming removed 2 bases from V and 4 bases from J; junction bases left unmatched: 7. In nucleotides, the CDR3 is TGTGCCAGCAGTGAAAAGGGGGCAGGATCCTATGGCTACACCTTC. This translates into CASSEKGAGSYGYTF.

This sequence joins TRBV28 and TRBJ2-1; D may be TRBD2 (5 bases). Germline V gene lookup returns CDR1 MDHEN and CDR2 SYDVKM. V shed 2 bases and J shed 11 bases, with 7 bases lying between them. The CDR3 is 11 residues long. The DNA of the CDR3 is TGTGCCAGCAGTTTACAGCGGCAGCAGTTCTTC. Translation: CASSLQRQQFF.

The table lists this clonotype with many counts. The chain uses TRBV2 and TRBJ1-1, with TRBD1 identical over 11 bases. Germline values: CDR1 SNHLY, CDR2 FYNNEI. V lost 5 bases to trimming and J lost 3 bases; unmatched junction nucleotides: 5. The CDR3 runs 15 residues. The CDR3 spells CASSLDRGPYTEAFF. In DNA, the CDR3 is TGTGCCAGCAGTCTGGACAGGGGGCCGTACACTGAAGCTTTCTTT.

The rearrangement links TRBV7-8 to TRBJ2-1; 13 bases are a match to TRBD2. Per the germline V gene, CDR1 is SGHVS and CDR2 is FQNEAQ. Germline trimming cut 3 bases from V and 8 bases from J; bases unmatched to any gene: 4. This CDR3 is 15 amino acids long. The CDR3 spells CASSFRTSGSHEQFF. DNA for the CDR3: TGTGCCAGCAGCTTTCGGACTAGCGGGAGCCATGAGCAGTTCTTC.

This clonotype was counted at least ten times. J is TRBJ2-3 and V is TRBV12-3 or TRBV12-4, with D perhaps TRBD1 or TRBD2 (6 bases each). The CDR3 loop spans 14 amino acids. With 6 bases removed from V and 4 bases from J, the gap between germline ends came to 14 bases. CDR3 coding DNA: TGTGCCAGCAGAACAGGGAGGAGGTCAGATACGCAGTATTTT. Amino acids: CASRTGRRSDTQYF.

In the case of this clonotype: One base away lies a much larger clone, so this may be a sequencing read error. As the CDR3 is not closed by the conserved phenylalanine or tryptophan, this likely results from a read error. The J gene is TRBJ1-1, the V gene TRBV24-1, with 8 bases that match TRBD1. V lost 7 bases and J lost 1; bases outside the gene matches: 4. The germline V gene encodes CDR1 KGHDR and CDR2 SFDVKD. This CDR3 region has 14 residues. CDR3 nucleotide sequence: TGTGCCACCAGGACAGGGGCGAGGAACACTGAAGCTTTCTCT. The encoded protein is CATRTGARNTEAFS.

The table lists this clonotype with a few counts. V usage is TRBV20-1 and J usage is TRBJ2-3, with 13 bases that match TRBD2. V gave up 6 bases and J gave up 4 bases; unmatched junction bases: 10. CDR3 length: 16 residues. Germline V CDR1 and CDR2: DFQATT, SNEGSKA (reference sequence). The CDR3 DNA follows: TGCAGTGCATCAAGGCGGACTAGCGGGAGACCAGATACGCAGTATTTT. Translated, it gives CSASRRTSGRPDTQYF.

Many counts were recorded for this clonotype. The rearrangement uses TRBV30 and TRBJ2-1; perhaps TRBD1 as D (5 bases). Germline V gives CDR1 GTSNPN, CDR2 SVGIG (reference sequence). With 7 bases removed from V and 0 bases from J, the gap between germline ends came to 10 bases. CDR3 length equals 13 residues. CDR3: CALGLGSYNEQFF. The CDR3 DNA sequence: TGTGCCTTGGGGCTTGGCTCCTACAATGAGCAGTTCTTC.

This rearrangement joins TRBV6-5 to TRBJ1-6, with a tentative D call TRBD1 (5 bases). The germline CDR1 and CDR2 sequences are MNHEY and SVGAGI. There are 15 residues in the CDR3. With 0 bases removed from V and 7 bases from J, the gap between germline ends came to 10 bases. The CDR3 protein is CASSYSWGGNSPLHF. The DNA for the CDR3 is TGTGCCAGCAGTTACTCGTGGGGGGGGAATTCACCCCTCCACTTT.

This clonotype showed up many times. The gene calls are TRBV30 and TRBJ2-7; the D gene is possibly TRBD1 (5 bases). Looked up from germline, CDR1 is GTSNPN and CDR2 is SVGIG (reference sequence). With 2 bases removed from V and 3 bases from J, the gap between germline ends came to 8 bases. This CDR3 has 12 amino acids. The CDR3 region has the DNA TGTGCCTGGAGTTACCAGGGCTACGAGCAGTACTTC. It codes for CAWSYQGYEQYF.

This clonotype was detected ten times or more. This rearrangement joins TRBV12-3 or TRBV12-4 to TRBJ2-7; 10 bases match TRBD2. The ends lost 3 bases at V and 2 bases at J; junction bases unmatched: 4. CDR3 length: 15 amino acids. The CDR3 bases are TGTGCCAGCAGTTTGGTGCTAGCGGGAGCCTACGAGCAGTACTTC. Translation: CASSLVLAGAYEQYF.

This clonotype was found a few times. V and J are TRBV4-1 and TRBJ2-3; the D gene is possibly TRBD2 (7 bases). Germline CDR1 MGHRA, CDR2 YSYEKL. There are 18 residues in the CDR3. Trimming removed 1 base at V and 3 bases at J, with 20 bases between. Here the CDR3 reads CASSQVPQGRESTDTQYF. The CDR3 coding sequence is TGCGCCAGCAGCCAAGTCCCTCAGGGGCGGGAGTCGACAGATACGCAGTATTTT.

V is TRBV19 and J is TRBJ2-2; a weak D match, TRBD2 (7 bases). V gave up 2 bases and J gave up 4 bases, with 20 bases separating them. The germline V gene encodes CDR1 LNHDA and CDR2 SQIVND (reference sequence). This CDR3 is built from 18 residues. DNA of the CDR3: TGTGCCAGTAGTATATCAATCGGGGGCGGGAGTGTCACCGGGGAGCTGTTTTTT. The encoded protein is CASSISIGGGSVTGELFF.